This T cell receptor (beta chain) derives from a study of CD8 T cells in Susac syndrome (dated by TCRdb to the late 2010s). Looking at the study overall: Among the sequenced Susac syndrome patients, roughly six had clinically active disease and 8 or 9 were in clinical remission. Susac syndrome patients were therapy-naive, on corticosteroids (some also receiving IVIg), or on IVIg alone at blood withdrawal. Whether CD8+ T cell activation and differentiation in Susac syndrome was antigen driven was tested using repertoire sequencing.

The CDR3 runs 13 amino acids, cysteine and phenylalanine included. CDR3 DNA only is kept here, 39 bases in frame from base 1. Trimming costs V 5 bases and J 10 bases, and their ends lie 15 bases apart. CDR1 is given as SNHLY and CDR2 as FYNNEI, both from the germline V gene. High-throughput TCR beta sequencing profiled peripheral blood CD8+ and CD4+ T cells from healthy donors, Susac syndrome patients and multiple sclerosis patients. The Susac syndrome patients fulfilled recently defined diagnostic criteria for definite or probable disease. CD8+ TEMRA cells were enriched by FACS, while bulk CD8+ and CD4+ T cells were purified by magnetic negative isolation. Blood was drawn into EDTA tubes, processed within 24 hours, and PBMCs were isolated by density gradient centrifugation. PBMCs intended for TCR sequencing were frozen in liquid nitrogen and were later thawed in a 37 degrees C water bath. A purity of at least 90% was achieved for sorted or isolated CD4+, CD8+ and CD8+ TEMRA cells.

On this clonotype itself: Its specific antigen is unknown. No much larger clonotype is one base removed from it; base qualities were not supplied.

RNA was extracted using the RNeasy kit, and roughly 0.45 to 1 ug of the RNA was reverse transcribed with random hexamers. The immunoSEQ multiplex PCR assay, covering 54 Vbeta and 13 Jbeta segments, was used to amplify TCR beta CDR3 regions. Bias from PCR amplification was corrected by using a synthetic template baseline for primer optimization and for computational correction. Concerning the study's data processing: Reads were annotated to V, D and J genes per IMGT and analyzed with immunoSEQ Analyzer, keeping only productive sequences. Clonality was calculated as one minus the Shannon entropy normalized by log2 of the number of productive unique sequences. For each patient and control, public and private clones were evaluated within the 100 most prevalent clones. Susac-specific clones were defined as absent from healthy and MS cohorts, over a thousand published viral clones and other ImmuneACCESS disease sequences. The public reads were reprocessed in TCRdb via fastp at Q25 and MiXCR, keeping in-frame beta chains. All rows with the same CDR3 protein become a single entry with the most common DNA and genes. Here the V and J calls rest on TCRdb's processing, not on the authors' analysis. The sample table contains approximately 77,000 distinct CDR3 sequences; only one count was recorded for just over 90% of them. The ten largest clones represent approximately 0.52% of the sample.

Results and caveats for the whole study, not just this receptor: The study acknowledged that relatively few individuals were included in the TCR sequencing and HLA analysis. In patients with Susac syndrome, the CD4+ T cell repertoire showed no detectable clonal expansion.

The sample consisted of CD4+ T cells from PBMCs. This chain is built from TRBV2 and TRBJ2-1; a tentative D match to TRBD2 spans 6 bases. The clonotype comes from a human donor with Susac syndrome. The DNA is TGTGCCAGCAGTCCAAACCGGGGGACGGAGCAGTTCTTC. Its coded protein is CASSPNRGTEQFF.